The next 13 T cell receptor beta chains were all read from a single sample in a study of cytomegalovirus exposure and HLA in healthy donors. The PCR was carried out with 60 Vbeta primers and 13 Jbeta primers. The data were produced by immunoSEQ multiplex PCR, yet TCRdb's version contains in-frame clones alone and is incomplete. The sample lists around 130,000 clones, roughly 77% occurring once. Sequenced sample: PBMCs. The receptors shown here come from a young man in good health and CMV-seronegative.

The V gene is TRBV18, the J gene TRBJ1-6; 10 positions match TRBD1. CDR1 is KGHSH and CDR2 is LQKENI in the germline V gene. Trimming cost V 1 base and J 3 bases; bases outside gene matches: 6. The CDR3 is made up of 18 amino acids. Here the CDR3 reads CASSPRTGTGDYNSPLHF. The CDR3 DNA reads as TGTGCCAGCTCACCACGCACCGGGACAGGGGACTATAATTCACCCCTCCACTTT.

The chain is built from TRBV2 and TRBJ2-7; TRBD1 is a possible D gene (7 bases). Germline V CDR1 and CDR2: SNHLY, FYNNEI. The V and J ends lost 6 bases and 2 bases respectively, with 17 bases between them. The CDR3 has 15 amino acids. Here the CDR3 DNA reads TGTGCCAGCAGGAAGGGGCAGGGGGGAGCCTACGAGCAGTACTTC. It yields the protein CASRKGQGGAYEQYF.

The rearrangement joins TRBV6-5 to TRBJ2-7; TRBD2 agrees at 10 bases. This CDR3 contains 13 residues. Per the germline V gene, CDR1 is MNHEY and CDR2 is SVGAGI. Trimming took 8 bases from V and 3 from J; bases not matched to a gene: 4. The CDR3: CASARTSGYEQYF. The CDR3 nucleotides read TGTGCCAGCGCAAGGACTAGCGGCTACGAGCAGTACTTC.

This clone has a handful of counts. V and J are TRBV9 and TRBJ1-1; TRBD1 aligns across 9 bases. The CDR3 sequence is 14 residues long. Germline CDR1 reads SGDLS; CDR2 reads YYNGEE. Trimming took 0 bases from V and 5 from J; bases not matched to a gene: 2. For the CDR3, the DNA is TGTGCCAGCAGCGTAGGGACAGGGGTGACTGAAGCTTTCTTT. This sequence encodes CASSVGTGVTEAFF.

Comments on this clone: Compared with germline, one end of the junction differs, possibly owing to a read error. V is TRBV29-1 and J is TRBJ1-1, with 8 nucleotides matching TRBD1. The CDR3 runs to 10 residues. Per the germline V gene, CDR1 is SQVTM and CDR2 is ANQGSEA. The CDR3 sequence: CSVDGGQATF. For the CDR3, the DNA is TGCAGCGTTGATGGGGGACAGGCAACGTTT.

The V gene is TRBV19, the J gene TRBJ1-5, with D maybe TRBD1 (5 bases). The germline gives CDR1 LNHDA, CDR2 SQIVND (reference sequence). V lost 3 bases to trimming and J lost 6 bases, with 6 bases between them. This CDR3 contains 12 residues. CDR3 amino acids: CASSMGGQPQHF. The CDR3 DNA reads TGTGCCAGTAGTATGGGGGGTCAGCCCCAGCATTTT.

This chain links TRBV5-1 with TRBJ1-1, with D tentatively TRBD1 (6 bases). The V gene's germline CDR1 is SGHRS and CDR2 YFSETQ. V lost 4 bases and J 0 bases, leaving 16 bases between the germline ends. The CDR3 is 16 amino acids. The DNA for the CDR3 is TGCGCCAGCAGCGATGGGAGGGGGGCCTTGAACACTGAAGCTTTCTTT. Its translation: CASSDGRGALNTEAFF.

The chain carries TRBV5-1 and TRBJ1-1, with D maybe TRBD1 (6 bases). Germline-derived CDR1 and CDR2 are SGHRS and YFSETQ. This CDR3 has 15 amino acids. V lost 5 bases to trimming and J lost 4 bases, with 18 bases between them. The CDR3: CASRDSGIGITEAFF. The CDR3 DNA sequence: TGCGCCAGCAGGGACAGCGGGATTGGGATCACTGAAGCTTTCTTT.

The chain employs TRBV4-1 and TRBJ2-1; tentative D call: TRBD2 (6 bases). Germline V lookup: CDR1 MGHRA, CDR2 YSYEKL. The CDR3 is made up of 14 amino acids. The V end was cut by 3 bases, the J end by 0 bases, with 6 bases between. The CDR3 sequence: CASSQGGSYNEQFF. CDR3 bases: TGCGCCAGCAGCCAGGGGGGCTCCTACAATGAGCAGTTCTTC.

This chain uses TRBV14 with TRBJ1-1, with a weak D call TRBD1 (5 bases). CDR1 and CDR2 from the germline V gene are SGHDN and FVKESK. This CDR3 has 14 amino acids. V lost 4 bases and J 2 bases, leaving 11 bases between the germline ends. Written as DNA, the CDR3 is TGTGCCAGCAGCCTTACAGGACTAAACACTGAAGCTTTCTTT. Translation: CASSLTGLNTEAFF.

The V and J genes are TRBV4-2 and TRBJ1-4, with 7 bases that match TRBD1. The CDR3 loop spans 16 amino acids. CDR1 and CDR2 from the germline V gene are LGHNA and YNFKEQ. J was trimmed by 5 bases and V by 8 bases; bases with no gene match: 14. CDR3 region: CASPALTRGLNEKLFF. The DNA of the CDR3 is TGTGCCAGCCCCGCATTAACCAGGGGGTTAAATGAAAAACTGTTTTTT.

The V and J genes are TRBV19 and TRBJ1-1; D remains ambiguous. The CDR3 spans 14 residues. The ends were cut back, 8 bases at V and 5 bases at J, with 18 bases in the middle. Germline-derived CDR1 and CDR2 are LNHDA and SQIVND (reference sequence). The DNA for the CDR3 is TGTGCCAGTGCCTTGGAAGGTCCGGGGACTGAAGCTTTCTTT. Residues: CASALEGPGTEAFF.

This rearrangement joins TRBV6-5 to TRBJ2-1; D may be TRBD1 (6 bases). The germline V gene encodes CDR1 MNHEY and CDR2 SVGAGI. V lost 8 bases and J 8 bases, leaving 10 bases between the germline ends. This CDR3 region has 11 residues. For the CDR3, the DNA is TGTGCCAGCTGGGGGCTGTATGAGCAGTTCTTC. Residues: CASWGLYEQFF.